Below are 5 T cell receptor beta chains sequenced from a single sample in a study of cytomegalovirus exposure and HLA in healthy donors (dated by TCRdb to about 2017). The library came from the immunoSEQ multiplex PCR assay. A mixture of 60 forward primers for TCR Vbeta segments and 13 reverse primers for TCR Jbeta segments was used in the multiplex PCR. The table was pulled from immuneACCESS by TCRdb, which kept in-frame rearrangements only. Such tables lose some clones; where checked, under half of the loss comes from unresolved V genes, and the rest has no known cause. Within this sample are over 100,000 clones, with roughly 67% of them counted one time only. Of the sample, under 9.5% falls within the top ten clones. Specimen: PBMCs. The receptors derive from a man aged 40-55 years in good health and CMV-seronegative.

The V and J genes are TRBV19 and TRBJ2-5; weak D call: TRBD2 (5 bases). This CDR3 has 15 residues. The V end was cut by 3 bases, the J end by 0 bases, with 11 bases between. Germline V gene lookup returns CDR1 LNHDA and CDR2 SQIVND (reference sequence). The CDR3 loop is CASSMRAVYQETQYF. The CDR3 DNA sequence: TGTGCCAGTAGTATGCGGGCCGTCTACCAAGAGACCCAGTACTTC.

The chain combines TRBV11-3 with TRBJ2-7; 7 positions agree with TRBD1. CDR1 and CDR2 (germline): SGHNT, YENEEA. CDR3 length equals 14 residues. The V segment lost 5 bases and the J segment 5 bases; nucleotides outside the gene matches: 9. This chain's CDR3 is CASSQGDGDHEQYF. The DNA of the CDR3 is TGTGCCAGCAGCCAGGGGGACGGAGATCACGAGCAGTACTTC.

The genes are TRBV6-1 and TRBJ2-2; no reliable D call. Germline assignment: CDR1 MNHNS and CDR2 SASEGT. This CDR3 has 14 residues. The V gene lost 6 bases and the J gene lost 0 bases, with 8 bases spanning the gap. The DNA of the CDR3 is TGTGCCAGCAGCATAGAGACGAACACCGGGGAGCTGTTTTTT. It codes for CASSIETNTGELFF.

The chain is built from TRBV21-1 and TRBJ1-2; no check of the table's D call, TRBD1, against the DNA was made. TRBV21-1 is a pseudogene locus. CDR3 length: 15 residues. DNA of the CDR3: TGTGCCAGCAGCAAAGATAGACAGGGGGCGGATGGCTACACCTTC. It is translated as CASSKDRQGADGYTF.

This chain connects TRBV10-3 to TRBJ1-5; 9 positions agree with TRBD1. Trimming at V came to 4 bases and at J to 0 bases, leaving 1 base not matched to a gene. CDR1 ENHRY and CDR2 SYGVKD come from the germline V gene. The CDR3 spans 15 residues. The chain's CDR3 is CAISGTGDSNQPQHF. DNA of the CDR3: TGTGCCATCAGTGGGACAGGGGATAGCAATCAGCCCCAGCATTTT.